This T cell receptor beta chain was sequenced for a study of cytomegalovirus exposure and HLA in healthy donors. The study's findings and limits: Three CMV-associated chains were confirmed in vitro to be specific for CMV antigens. For most TCR beta V segments, an earlier analysis put the productive rate at about 87% or about 30% of the time.

V lost 0 bases to trimming and J lost 9 bases, with 9 bases between them. This CDR3 is 13 amino acids long. Looked up from germline, CDR1 is LNHNV and CDR2 is YYDKDF (reference sequence). The PCR contained 60 Vbeta and 13 Jbeta primers. TCRdb's table, derived via immunoSEQ multiplex PCR, lists solely in-frame clones and lacks some. The sample consists of around 110,000 clones, 79% of them appearing once. This clone was picked up a small number of times. What it binds is unknown. Healthy bone marrow donors made up the donors. The TCR was taken from a young man in good health and CMV-seropositive. This chain connects TRBV15 to TRBJ2-1; weak D call: TRBD2 (5 bases). The sample was PBMCs. The DNA of the CDR3 is TGTGCCACCAGCAGAGATCCGGGGTCTGAGCAGTTCTTC. This encodes CATSRDPGSEQFF. Using reference TRBV15 and TRBJ2-1 for the parts outside the CDR3, the full variable domain is DAMVIQNPRYQVTQFGKPVTLSCSQTLNHNVMYWYQQKSSQAPKLLFHYYDKDFNNEADTPDNFQSRRPNTSFCFLDIRSPGLGDTAMYLCATSRDPGSEQFFGPGTRLTVL.